This record covers a single T cell receptor beta chain. Its specificity is unknown. Primed by a sample-barcoded 5' primer and a J-beta primer mix, a second PCR proceeded for 7 to 11 cycles. From the 5' RACE reads, TCRdb called clonotypes with MiXCR, one entry per CDR3 protein. The sample contains about 1 million distinct CDR3 sequences, under 30% of which appear only once. Each donor had approximately 10 milliliters of peripheral blood drawn. Germline CDR1 reads MDHEN; CDR2 reads SYDVKM. V gave up 8 bases and J gave up 4 bases; unmatched junction bases: 3. This CDR3 contains 12 residues. The record originates from a study of blood T cells in healthy people across ages. General study results and limits: The lack of PBMC sorting stopped any conclusive naive versus antigen-experienced comparison.

In addition, the sample was reused for a study of T cells of mothers and their children. That work adds: A few healthy Caucasian mothers and their six children were the donors. The study found slightly higher but non-significant overlap in related versus unrelated mother-child pairs.

Material: blood. The rearrangement joins TRBV28 to TRBJ2-5, with 8 bases matching TRBD1. The receptor comes from a girl aged 2-9 years in good health. The CDR3 loop is CASGGQGETQYF. In nucleotides, the CDR3 is TGTGCCAGCGGCGGACAGGGAGAGACCCAGTACTTC.